What follows are 30 T cell receptor beta chains derived from one specimen sequenced in a study of cytomegalovirus exposure and HLA in healthy donors (dated by TCRdb to about 2017). To prepare the library, the immunoSEQ multiplex PCR assay was applied. The multiplex PCR relied on a mix of 60 forward primers for TCR Vbeta segments and 13 reverse primers for TCR Jbeta segments. The table comes from immuneACCESS by way of TCRdb, which keeps in-frame sequences with V and J called. Part of the clones is missing from these tables; in studies checked, under half for an unresolved V gene and the rest for unknown reasons. The sample records some 120,000 clones, about three quarters of which are singletons. Around 7% of the sample comes from the top ten. Sequencing was done on a sample of PBMCs. These TCRs come from a middle-aged man in good health and CMV-seropositive.

This chain joins TRBV27 and TRBJ2-5, with 8 bases matching TRBD1. Matching the DNA end better, TRBJ2-7 makes the J call doubtful. CDR3 length equals 15 residues. The germline gives CDR1 MNHEY, CDR2 SMNVEV (reference sequence). Here the CDR3 reads CASSPFTGGTYEQYF. CDR3 nucleotide sequence: TGTGCCAGCAGCCCGTTTACAGGGGGAACCTACGAGCAGTACTTC.

This clone was counted between two and nine times. The chain employs TRBV5-6 and TRBJ2-7, with 8 bases aligning to TRBD1. J gave up 7 bases and V 0 bases, and 15 bases lay outside the gene matches. This CDR3 comprises 17 residues. Germline loops: CDR1 SGHDT, CDR2 YYEEEE. The CDR3 reads CASSLEKRNRGVLEQYF. CDR3 DNA sequence: TGTGCCAGCAGCTTGGAAAAAAGAAACAGGGGGGTTTTGGAGCAGTACTTC.

The chain combines TRBV7-9 with TRBJ1-4; no clear D. The CDR3 runs 13 residues. The V gene's germline CDR1 is SEHNR and CDR2 FQNEAQ (reference sequence). V was clipped by 3 bases and J by 4 bases, with 6 bases between them. The CDR3 here is CASSFGVNEKLFF. Written as DNA, the CDR3 is TGTGCCAGCAGCTTTGGAGTTAATGAAAAACTGTTTTTT.

V usage is TRBV2 and J usage is TRBJ1-1, with D tentatively TRBD1 (6 bases). The V gene lost 6 bases and the J gene lost 4 bases, with 12 bases spanning the gap. The CDR3 extends over 13 amino acids. Germline CDR1 and CDR2: SNHLY and FYNNEI. CDR3 in DNA: TGTGCCAGCAGAGGACAGATAGTCACTGAAGCTTTCTTT. It encodes CASRGQIVTEAFF.

V gene TRBV13 combines with J gene TRBJ2-4; D might be TRBD2 (6 bases). Trimming cost V 2 bases and J 11 bases, with 13 bases left between them. Germline V gene lookup returns CDR1 PRHDT and CDR2 FYEKMQ (reference sequence). The CDR3 loop spans 13 amino acids. This chain's CDR3 is CASSLQQGGVQYF. The CDR3 bases are TGTGCCAGCAGCTTACAGCAGGGAGGCGTTCAGTACTTC.

The rearrangement joins TRBV7-9 to TRBJ2-7; a weak D match, TRBD1 (6 bases). Germline V gene data show CDR1 as SEHNR and CDR2 as FQNEAQ (reference sequence). The CDR3 spans 14 residues. Trimming shortened V by 2 bases and J by 1 base, and 9 bases separated the two germline ends. In DNA, the CDR3 is TGTGCCAGCAGCTTATCCGGGACATCCTACGAGCAGTACTTC. Protein sequence: CASSLSGTSYEQYF.

This rearrangement joins TRBV6-1 to TRBJ2-1; TRBD2 aligns across 11 bases. Germline lookup yields CDR1 MNHNS and CDR2 SASEGT. The ends lost 6 bases at V and 6 bases at J; junction bases unmatched: 7. The CDR3 is 15 amino acids. CDR3 loop: CASRGGLAAINEQFF. The CDR3 DNA is TGTGCCAGCAGGGGGGGACTAGCGGCTATCAATGAGCAGTTCTTC.

The chain has TRBV7-2 and TRBJ2-1, with 8 bases matching TRBD2. Germline V gene sequence: CDR1 SGHTA, CDR2 FQGNSA. Germline trimming cut 4 bases from V and 3 bases from J; bases unmatched to any gene: 8. CDR3 size: 16 residues. The CDR3 sequence is CASSSGSGGFYNEQFF. CDR3 DNA sequence: TGTGCCAGCAGCTCCGGGAGCGGGGGCTTCTACAATGAGCAGTTCTTC.

This chain uses TRBV7-8 with TRBJ2-1, with D possibly being TRBD2 (6 bases). Per the germline V gene, CDR1 is SGHVS and CDR2 is FQNEAQ. This CDR3 spans 14 amino acids. With 5 bases removed from V and 4 bases from J, the gap between germline ends came to 12 bases. The CDR3 sequence is CASSPLAEYNEQFF. CDR3 DNA sequence: TGTGCCAGCAGCCCTTTAGCGGAATACAATGAGCAGTTCTTC.

The gene calls are TRBV7-8 and TRBJ1-1; tentatively, D is TRBD1 (6 bases). The ends were cut back, 0 bases at V and 4 bases at J, with 12 bases in the middle. Germline V lookup: CDR1 SGHVS, CDR2 FQNEAQ. The CDR3 extends over 15 amino acids. The CDR3, as DNA: TGTGCCAGCAGCTTAGCTCCCAGGGGTGGCACTGAAGCTTTCTTT. Translation: CASSLAPRGGTEAFF.

This chain uses TRBV16 with TRBJ2-2; D may be TRBD2 (6 bases). Germline CDR1 and CDR2: KGHSY and FQNENV. This CDR3 contains 15 residues. V dropped 2 bases and J dropped 7 bases, with 14 bases sitting between them. The CDR3 here is CASSQVGTRSGELFF. For the CDR3, the DNA is TGTGCCAGCAGCCAAGTAGGGACTCGAAGCGGGGAGCTGTTTTTT.

This clone has only one observation. The rearrangement joins TRBV6-5 to TRBJ2-1; TRBD2 matches at 7 bases. This CDR3 is 13 amino acids long. Per germline, CDR1 MNHEY and CDR2 SVGAGI. The V segment lost 8 bases and the J segment 7 bases; nucleotides outside the gene matches: 8. In nucleotides, the CDR3 is TGTGCCAGCGGTGCGGGAGAGTGGAATGAGCAGTTCTTC. Translating gives CASGAGEWNEQFF.

The V and J genes are TRBV19 and TRBJ2-2, with TRBD1 matching over 7 bases. V gave up 5 bases and J gave up 3 bases; unmatched junction bases: 3. CDR3 length: 14 residues. Germline assignment: CDR1 LNHDA and CDR2 SQIVND (reference sequence). CDR3 in DNA: TGTGCCAGTAGTTCGACAGGGTACACCGGGGAGCTGTTTTTT. Translating gives CASSSTGYTGELFF.

This clone has a handful of counts. The rearrangement links TRBV5-1 to TRBJ1-4; the D gene is possibly TRBD1 (6 bases). Looked up from germline, CDR1 is SGHRS and CDR2 is YFSETQ. The CDR3 spans 16 residues. Trimming left V 2 bases short and J 7 bases short, with 18 bases between. CDR3 DNA: TGCGCCAGCAGCTTATTAACCCGGACAGCATCTGAAAAACTGTTTTTT. It is translated as CASSLLTRTASEKLFF.

This clone is a singleton in its sample. V gene TRBV10-3 combines with J gene TRBJ2-1, with 10 bases lining up with TRBD1. This CDR3 is 16 amino acids long. V shed 5 bases, J shed 8 bases, and the junction held 12 bases outside the gene matches. Germline values: CDR1 ENHRY, CDR2 SYGVKD. The CDR3 here is CAISQVTGGASHEQFF. The CDR3 DNA is TGTGCCATCAGTCAAGTGACAGGGGGCGCGAGCCATGAGCAGTTCTTC.

This clone was counted only a few times. V gene TRBV6-1 combines with J gene TRBJ1-1, with D possibly TRBD1 on 5 matching bases. Germline CDR1 reads MNHNS; CDR2 reads SASEGT. V was shortened by 2 bases and J by 5 bases, with 9 bases between the two germline ends. CDR3 length: 13 residues. DNA for the CDR3: TGTGCCAGCAGTGAACACGGGGGGACTGAAGCTTTCTTT. This gives the protein CASSEHGGTEAFF.

In its sample, this clone was seen once. This chain connects TRBV28 to TRBJ1-5, with a tentative D call TRBD1 (6 bases). Germline assignment: CDR1 MDHEN and CDR2 SYDVKM. The CDR3 is 16 residues long. V gave up 1 base and J gave up 2 bases, with 12 bases separating them. The CDR3 nucleotides read TGTGCCAGCAGTTTATTAGACAGGCGAGGCAATCAGCCCCAGCATTTT. It yields the protein CASSLLDRRGNQPQHF.

The chain has TRBV6-1 and TRBJ1-5, with 8 nucleotides matching TRBD1. The CDR3 is made up of 15 amino acids. J lost 7 bases, V lost 6 bases, and 11 bases had no gene match. Germline CDR1 and CDR2: MNHNS and SASEGT. CDR3 sequence reads: CASRTLDRGEQPQHF. CDR3 coding DNA: TGTGCCAGCAGGACCTTAGACAGGGGTGAGCAGCCCCAGCATTTT.

The J gene is TRBJ2-3, the V gene TRBV25-1; a weak D match, TRBD1 (5 bases). CDR1 and CDR2 (germline): MGHDK, SYGVNS. This CDR3 comprises 14 residues. Trimming pared 8 bases from V and 4 bases from J, leaving 16 bases between. CDR3 sequence reads: CASATQGKSDTQYF. The CDR3 nucleotides read TGTGCCAGCGCAACGCAGGGTAAATCAGATACGCAGTATTTT.

The chain has TRBV10-3 and TRBJ2-5; TRBD2 matches at 8 bases. The closer fit of TRBJ2-7 to the DNA end suggests the J call may be wrong. Germline V gene sequence: CDR1 ENHRY, CDR2 SYGVKD. CDR3 size: 14 residues. CDR3 in amino acids: CAISGERELDEQYF. DNA of the CDR3: TGTGCCATCAGTGGGGAGCGGGAGTTGGACGAGCAGTACTTC.

The sample holds one count of this clone. V is TRBV5-1 and J is TRBJ2-6; TRBD1 matches at 7 bases. The V segment lost 4 bases and the J segment 3 bases; nucleotides outside the gene matches: 10. CDR1 is SGHRS and CDR2 is YFSETQ in the germline V gene. This CDR3 has 17 amino acids. CDR3 protein: CASSEYRGTSGANVLTF. Written as DNA, the CDR3 is TGCGCCAGCAGCGAGTACAGGGGAACTAGTGGGGCCAACGTCCTGACTTTC. Together with reference TRBV5-1 and TRBJ2-6, the CDR3 gives the full variable domain: KAGVTQTPRYLIKTRGQQVTLSCSPISGHRSVSWYQQTPGQGLQFLFEYFSETQRNKGNFPGRFSGRQFSNSRSEMNVSTLELGDSALYLCASSEYRGTSGANVLTFGAGSRLTVL.

This chain uses TRBV28 with TRBJ2-7, with TRBD1 matching 9 bases. The CDR3 has 17 amino acids. V shed 3 bases and J 0 bases; nucleotides not matched to a gene: 9. Germline loops: CDR1 MDHEN, CDR2 SYDVKM. This CDR3 reads CASSFLPGTGYSYEQYF. CDR3 in DNA: TGTGCCAGCAGTTTTCTCCCGGGGACAGGGTACTCCTACGAGCAGTACTTC.

This clone was seen only a few times. The CDR3 loop reads CAWHRGAANEKLFF. The CDR3 DNA reads as TGTGCCTGGCATCGTGGGGCTGCTAATGAAAAACTGTTTTTT. The chain links TRBV30 to TRBJ1-4; weak D call: TRBD1 (5 bases). Germline CDR1 GTSNPN, CDR2 SVGIG (reference sequence). The V end lost 5 bases, the J end lost 3 bases, and 13 bases lay between the germline ends. The CDR3 loop spans 14 amino acids.

The chain recombines TRBV7-8 with TRBJ2-1; 8 bases line up with TRBD2. The CDR3 length is 15 residues. The germline V gene has CDR1 SGHVS and CDR2 FQNEAQ. V gave up 2 bases and J gave up 6 bases; unmatched junction bases: 6. The CDR3 DNA reads as TGTGCCAGCAGCTTACGACGGGAGGGCGGCAATGAGCAGTTCTTC. It yields the protein CASSLRREGGNEQFF.

The rearrangement links TRBV15 to TRBJ1-2, with 9 nucleotides matching TRBD1. The germline CDR1 and CDR2 sequences are LNHNV and YYDKDF (reference sequence). This CDR3 has 15 amino acids. The V segment lost 2 bases and the J segment 7 bases; nucleotides outside the gene matches: 8. The CDR3 reads CATSRSAGTGFGYTF. The CDR3 DNA sequence: TGTGCCACCAGCAGATCCGCCGGGACAGGGTTTGGCTACACCTTC.

This chain joins TRBV6-1 and TRBJ2-5, with 14 bases fitting TRBD2. In germline, CDR1 is MNHNS, CDR2 SASEGT. Trimming at V came to 4 bases and at J to 2 bases, leaving 9 bases not matched to a gene. The CDR3 runs to 18 residues. The CDR3 DNA follows: TGTGCCAGCAGTGCTACGGGGAGACTAGCGGGGGGGCAAGAGACCCAGTACTTC. Translating gives CASSATGRLAGGQETQYF.

V and J are TRBV5-1 and TRBJ2-1, with D tentatively TRBD1 (6 bases). Trimming pared 0 bases from V and 3 bases from J, leaving 10 bases between. This CDR3 region has 15 residues. CDR1 is SGHRS, CDR2 YFSETQ, per germline. This chain's CDR3 is CASSLVIGGYNEQFF. The CDR3 nucleotides are TGCGCCAGCAGCTTGGTGATAGGGGGCTACAATGAGCAGTTCTTC.

The chain uses TRBV7-9 and TRBJ1-2; the D is unclear. Germline V lookup: CDR1 SEHNR, CDR2 FQNEAQ (reference sequence). Between the trimmed V and J ends, which lost 1 base and 7 bases, there was a span of 7 bases. This CDR3 contains 12 residues. The CDR3 reads CASSLDYSGYTF. The CDR3 DNA reads TGTGCCAGCAGCTTAGATTATAGTGGCTACACCTTC.

This chain connects TRBV10-3 to TRBJ1-3, with D possibly being TRBD1 (6 bases). The germline V gene has CDR1 ENHRY and CDR2 SYGVKD. The CDR3 has 14 amino acids. Trimming pared 6 bases from V and 0 bases from J, leaving 9 bases between. CDR3 region: CAIRETGSGNTIYF. The DNA for the CDR3 is TGTGCCATCAGGGAGACAGGCTCTGGAAACACCATATATTTT.

V and J are TRBV5-4 and TRBJ2-3; 12 positions agree with TRBD2. Germline V gene data show CDR1 as SGHNT and CDR2 as YYREEE (reference sequence). The CDR3 is made up of 14 amino acids. The J segment lost 11 bases and the V segment lost 0 bases, leaving 4 bases of the junction unmatched. CDR3 amino acids: CASSLGLAGVRQYF. CDR3 nucleotide sequence: TGTGCCAGCAGCTTGGGACTAGCGGGAGTGAGGCAGTATTTT.